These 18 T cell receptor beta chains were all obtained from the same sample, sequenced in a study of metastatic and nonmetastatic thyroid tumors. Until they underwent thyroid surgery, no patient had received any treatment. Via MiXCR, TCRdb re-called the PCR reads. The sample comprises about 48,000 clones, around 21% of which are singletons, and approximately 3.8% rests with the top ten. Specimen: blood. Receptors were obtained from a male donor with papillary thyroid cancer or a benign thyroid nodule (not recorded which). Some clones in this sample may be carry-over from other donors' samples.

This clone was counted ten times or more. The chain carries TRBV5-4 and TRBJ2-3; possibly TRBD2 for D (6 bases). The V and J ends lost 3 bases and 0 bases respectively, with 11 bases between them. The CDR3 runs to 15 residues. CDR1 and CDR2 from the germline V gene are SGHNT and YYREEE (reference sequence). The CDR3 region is CASSSAGYSTDTQYF. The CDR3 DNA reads TGTGCCAGCAGCTCTGCGGGGTATAGCACAGATACGCAGTATTTT. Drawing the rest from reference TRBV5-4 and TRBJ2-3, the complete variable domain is ETGVTQSPTHLIKTRGQQVTLRCSSQSGHNTVSWYQQALGQGPQFIFQYYREEENGRGNFPPRFSGLQFPNYSSELNVNALELDDSALYLCASSSAGYSTDTQYFGPGTRLTVL.

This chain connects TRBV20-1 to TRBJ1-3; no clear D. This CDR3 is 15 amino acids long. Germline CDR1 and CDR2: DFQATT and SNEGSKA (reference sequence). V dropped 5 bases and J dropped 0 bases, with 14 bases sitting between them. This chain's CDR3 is CSAASQVASGNTIYF. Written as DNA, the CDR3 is TGCAGTGCTGCCTCCCAGGTAGCCTCTGGAAACACCATATATTTT.

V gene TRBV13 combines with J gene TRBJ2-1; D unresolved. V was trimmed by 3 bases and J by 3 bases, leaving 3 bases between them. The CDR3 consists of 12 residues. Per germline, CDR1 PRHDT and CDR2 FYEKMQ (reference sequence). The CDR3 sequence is CASSFGYNEQFF. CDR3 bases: TGTGCCAGCAGCTTTGGCTACAATGAGCAGTTCTTC.

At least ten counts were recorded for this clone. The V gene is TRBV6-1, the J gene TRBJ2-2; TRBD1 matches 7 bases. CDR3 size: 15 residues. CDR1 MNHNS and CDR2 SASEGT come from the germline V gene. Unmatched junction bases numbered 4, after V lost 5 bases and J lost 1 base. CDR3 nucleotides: TGTGCCAGCAGTACTGGGACAGTGAACACCGGGGAGCTGTTTTTT. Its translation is CASSTGTVNTGELFF.

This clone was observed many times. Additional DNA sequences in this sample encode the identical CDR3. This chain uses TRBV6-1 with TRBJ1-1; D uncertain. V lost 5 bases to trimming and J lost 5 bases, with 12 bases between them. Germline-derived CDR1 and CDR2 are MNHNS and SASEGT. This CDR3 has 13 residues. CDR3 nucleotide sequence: TGTGCCAGCAGTAGGACGGTGGAAACTGAAGCTTTCTTT. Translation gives CASSRTVETEAFF.

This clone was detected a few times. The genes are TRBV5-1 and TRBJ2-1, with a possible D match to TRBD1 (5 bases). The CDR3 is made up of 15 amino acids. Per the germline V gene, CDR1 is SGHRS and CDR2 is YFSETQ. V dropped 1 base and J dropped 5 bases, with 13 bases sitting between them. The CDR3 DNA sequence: TGCGCCAGCAGCTTGTGGCAGGGAAGACACAATGAGCAGTTCTTC. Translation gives CASSLWQGRHNEQFF.

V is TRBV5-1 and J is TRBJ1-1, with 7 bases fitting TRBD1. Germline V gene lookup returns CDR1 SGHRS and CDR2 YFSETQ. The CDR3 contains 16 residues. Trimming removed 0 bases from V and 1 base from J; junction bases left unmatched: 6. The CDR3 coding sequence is TGCGCCAGCAGCTTGGTAACAGGGGTAAGGAACACTGAAGCTTTCTTT. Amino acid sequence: CASSLVTGVRNTEAFF.

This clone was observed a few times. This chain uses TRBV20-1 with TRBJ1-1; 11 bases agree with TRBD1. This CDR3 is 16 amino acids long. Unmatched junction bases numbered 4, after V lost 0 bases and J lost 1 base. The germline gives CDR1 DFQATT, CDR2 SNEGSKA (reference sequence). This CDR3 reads CSAREGGTGGNTEAFF. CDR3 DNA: TGCAGTGCTAGAGAAGGGGGGACAGGGGGGAACACTGAAGCTTTCTTT.

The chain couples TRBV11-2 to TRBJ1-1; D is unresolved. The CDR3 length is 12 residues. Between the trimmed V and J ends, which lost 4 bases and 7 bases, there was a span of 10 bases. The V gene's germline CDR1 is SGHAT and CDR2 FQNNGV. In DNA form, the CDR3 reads TGTGCCAGCAGCTCCCCTGCTGGTGAAGCTTTCTTT. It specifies CASSSPAGEAFF.

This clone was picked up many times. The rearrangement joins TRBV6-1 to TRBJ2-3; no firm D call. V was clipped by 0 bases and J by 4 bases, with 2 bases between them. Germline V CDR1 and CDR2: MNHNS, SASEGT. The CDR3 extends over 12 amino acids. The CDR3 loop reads CASSEAPDTQYF. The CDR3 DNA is TGTGCCAGCAGTGAAGCCCCAGATACGCAGTATTTT.

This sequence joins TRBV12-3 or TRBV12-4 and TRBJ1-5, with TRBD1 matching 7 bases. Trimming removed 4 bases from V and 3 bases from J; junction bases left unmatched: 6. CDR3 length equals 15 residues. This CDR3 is CASSSTGRDNQPQHF. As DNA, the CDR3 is TGTGCCAGCAGTTCGACAGGGCGAGACAATCAGCCCCAGCATTTT.

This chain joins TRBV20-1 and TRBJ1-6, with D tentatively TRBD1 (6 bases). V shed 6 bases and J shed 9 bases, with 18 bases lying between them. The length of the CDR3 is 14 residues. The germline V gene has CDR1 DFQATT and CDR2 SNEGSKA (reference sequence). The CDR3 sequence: CSAPGVGVRSPLHF. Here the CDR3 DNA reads TGCAGTGCCCCAGGGGTCGGAGTTCGTTCACCCCTCCACTTT.

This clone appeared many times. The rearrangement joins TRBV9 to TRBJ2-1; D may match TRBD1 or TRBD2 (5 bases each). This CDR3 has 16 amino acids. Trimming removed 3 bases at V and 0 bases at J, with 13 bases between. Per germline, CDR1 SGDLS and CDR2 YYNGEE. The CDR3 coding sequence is TGTGCCAGCAGCGAAAAAGGGGACCCCTCCTACAATGAGCAGTTCTTC. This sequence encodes CASSEKGDPSYNEQFF. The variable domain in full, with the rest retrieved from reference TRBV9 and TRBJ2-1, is DSGVTQTPKHLITATGQRVTLRCSPRSGDLSVYWYQQSLDQGLQFLIQYYNGEERAKGNILERFSAQQFPDLHSELNLSSLELGDSALYFCASSEKGDPSYNEQFFGPGTRLTVL.

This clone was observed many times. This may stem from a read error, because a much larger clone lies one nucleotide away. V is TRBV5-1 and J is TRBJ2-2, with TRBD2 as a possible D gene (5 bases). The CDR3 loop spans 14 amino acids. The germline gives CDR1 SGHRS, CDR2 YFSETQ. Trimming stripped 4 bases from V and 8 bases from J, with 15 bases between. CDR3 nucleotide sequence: TGCGCCAGCAGCGCGACTGCCCCGGGGGGGGAGCTGTTTTTT. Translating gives CASSATAPGGELFF.

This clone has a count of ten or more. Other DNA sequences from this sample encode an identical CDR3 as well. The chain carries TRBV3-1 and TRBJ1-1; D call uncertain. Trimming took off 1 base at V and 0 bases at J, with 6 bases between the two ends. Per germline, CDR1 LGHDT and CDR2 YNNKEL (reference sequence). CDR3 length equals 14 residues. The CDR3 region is CASSQGNMNTEAFF. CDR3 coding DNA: TGTGCCAGCAGCCAAGGGAATATGAACACTGAAGCTTTCTTT.

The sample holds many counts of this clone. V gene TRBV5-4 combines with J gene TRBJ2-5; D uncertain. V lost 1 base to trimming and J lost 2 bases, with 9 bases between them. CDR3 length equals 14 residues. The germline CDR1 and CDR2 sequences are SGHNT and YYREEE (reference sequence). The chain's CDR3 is CASSLSQTQETQYF. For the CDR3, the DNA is TGTGCCAGCAGCTTGTCACAGACGCAAGAGACCCAGTACTTC.

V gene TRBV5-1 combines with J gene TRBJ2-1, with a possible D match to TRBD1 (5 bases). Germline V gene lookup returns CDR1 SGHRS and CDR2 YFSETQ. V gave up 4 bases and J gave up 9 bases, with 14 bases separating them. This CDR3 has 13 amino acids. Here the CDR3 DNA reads TGCGCCAGCAGCAGCGACAGTCTAGGTGAGCAGTTCTTC. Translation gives CASSSDSLGEQFF.

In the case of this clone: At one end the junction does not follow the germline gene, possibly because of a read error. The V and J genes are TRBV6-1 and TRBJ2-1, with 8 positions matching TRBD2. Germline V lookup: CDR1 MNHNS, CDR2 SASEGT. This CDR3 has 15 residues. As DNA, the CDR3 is TGTGCCAGCAATTTTCAGGCGGGGGGCTACAATGAGCAGTTCTTT. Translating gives CASNFQAGGYNEQFF.